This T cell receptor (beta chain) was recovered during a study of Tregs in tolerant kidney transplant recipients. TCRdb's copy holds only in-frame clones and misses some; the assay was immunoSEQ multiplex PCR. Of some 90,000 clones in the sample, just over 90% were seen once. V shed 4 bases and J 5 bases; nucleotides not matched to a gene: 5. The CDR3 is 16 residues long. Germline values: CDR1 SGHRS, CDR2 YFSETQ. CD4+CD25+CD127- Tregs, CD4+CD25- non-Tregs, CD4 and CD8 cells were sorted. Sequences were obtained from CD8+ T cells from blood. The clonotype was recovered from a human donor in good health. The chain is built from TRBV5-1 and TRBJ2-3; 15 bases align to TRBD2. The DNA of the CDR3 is TGCGCCAGCAGCATCAGGACTAGCGGGGGGGAAGATACGCAGTATTTT. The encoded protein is CASSIRTSGGEDTQYF.